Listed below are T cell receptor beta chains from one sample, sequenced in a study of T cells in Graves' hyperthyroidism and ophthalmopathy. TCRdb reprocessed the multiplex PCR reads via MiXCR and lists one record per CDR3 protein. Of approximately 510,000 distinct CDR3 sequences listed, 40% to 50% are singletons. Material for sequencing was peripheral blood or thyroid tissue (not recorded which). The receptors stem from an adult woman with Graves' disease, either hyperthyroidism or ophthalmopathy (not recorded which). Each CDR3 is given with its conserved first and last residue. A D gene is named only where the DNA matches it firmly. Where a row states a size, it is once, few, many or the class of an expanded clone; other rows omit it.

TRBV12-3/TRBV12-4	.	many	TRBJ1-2	TGTGCCAGCAGTGCGGACAGTTTCCCTTCAGGAGGCTACACCTTC	CASSADSFPSGGYTF
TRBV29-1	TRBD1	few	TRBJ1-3	TGCAGCGTTGGACAGGGGGCTGGAAACACCATATATTTT	CSVGQGAGNTIYF
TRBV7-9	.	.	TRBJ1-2	TGTGCCAGCAGCTTAACGGGGAACCACCCGAACTATGGCTACACCTTC	CASSLTGNHPNYGYTF
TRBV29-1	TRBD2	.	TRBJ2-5	TGCAGCGTCGGGGCGGGAGGGCTGGCAGAGACCCAGTACTTC	CSVGAGGLAETQYF
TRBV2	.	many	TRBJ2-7	TGTGCCAGCCTGGGGGGGGCCAGCGAGCAGTACTTC	CASLGGASEQYF
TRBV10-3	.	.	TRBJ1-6	TGTGCCATCAGTGACTCGCCAGGGATGGGTTCACCCCTCCACTTT	CAISDSPGMGSPLHF
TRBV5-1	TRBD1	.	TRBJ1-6	TGCGCCAGCGGACAGGGCATTAATTCACCCCTCCACTTT	CASGQGINSPLHF
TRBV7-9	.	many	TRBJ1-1	TGTGCCAGCAGCCCCGCCGGGACACAGACTGAAGCTTTCTTT	CASSPAGTQTEAFF
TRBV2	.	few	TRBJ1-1	TGTGCCAGCATGATTGACCGGAACACTGAAGCTTTCTTT	CASMIDRNTEAFF
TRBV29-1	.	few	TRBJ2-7	TGCAGCGTTGAAGGGGGGACGGCCTCAGCCTACGAGCAGTACTTC	CSVEGGTASAYEQYF
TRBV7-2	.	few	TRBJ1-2	TGTGCCAGCAGCTTAGCGGCGGGAAGGGAGAGTGGCTACACCTTC	CASSLAAGRESGYTF
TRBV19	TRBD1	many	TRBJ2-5	TGTGCCAGTAGTATGGCCTCAGGGGGCCAGGAGACCCAGTACTTC	CASSMASGGQETQYF
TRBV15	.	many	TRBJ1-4	TGTGCCACCAGCAGACTTACGGACATGACTGAAAAACTGTTTTTT	CATSRLTDMTEKLFF
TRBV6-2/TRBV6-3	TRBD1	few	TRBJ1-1	TGTGCCAGCAGTTACCTCCGGGACAGACAAGCTTTCTTT	CASSYLRDRQAFF
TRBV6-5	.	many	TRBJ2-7	TGTGCCAGCAGTTCGGGACGGCTGAACAGGGAGCAGTACTTC	CASSSGRLNREQYF
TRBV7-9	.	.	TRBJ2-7	TGCGCCAGCAGCCAAGTGGAGGAAGTTACCTACGAGCAGTACTTC	CASSQVEEVTYEQYF
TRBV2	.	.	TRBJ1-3	TGTGCCAGCAGTGACCTCTCTGGAAACACCATATATTTT	CASSDLSGNTIYF
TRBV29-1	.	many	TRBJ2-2	TGCAGCGTTGGAACAGGGAGAAACACCGGGGAGCTGTTTTTT	CSVGTGRNTGELFF
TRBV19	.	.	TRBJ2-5	TGTGCCAGTAGTCAAGGACTATATGAGACCCAGTACTTC	CASSQGLYETQYF
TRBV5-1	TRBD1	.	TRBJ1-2	TGCGCCAGCAGCTACACGGGACCGACAGGGTACGGCTACACCTTC	CASSYTGPTGYGYTF
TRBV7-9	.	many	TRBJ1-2	TGTGCCAGCAGCCCGAGGGATGGGCGTGGCTACACCTTC	CASSPRDGRGYTF
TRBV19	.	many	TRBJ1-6	TGTGCCAGTACCGCTCTTCCGGGCCCGGCGGCACCCCTCCACTTT	CASTALPGPAAPLHF
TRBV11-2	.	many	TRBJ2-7	TGTGCCAGCAGAGATTGGGCAGGGAGTTACGAGCAGTACTTC	CASRDWAGSYEQYF
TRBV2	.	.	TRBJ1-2	TGTGCCAGCAGCCAGCGGGGGGTATACTATGGCTACACCTTC	CASSQRGVYYGYTF
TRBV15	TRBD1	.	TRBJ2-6	TGTGCCACCAGCAGAGATCGACAGGGGGCTGGGGCCAACGTCCTGACTTTC	CATSRDRQGAGANVLTF
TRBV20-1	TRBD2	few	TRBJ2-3	TGCAGTCAGCTAGCGGGGGCTAGCACAGATACGCAGTATTTT	CSQLAGASTDTQYF
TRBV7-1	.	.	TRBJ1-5	TGTGCCAGCAGCTCCTCCCGGGAGGTTATGCAGCCCCAGCATTTT	CASSSSREVMQPQHF
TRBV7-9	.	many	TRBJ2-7	TGTGCCAGCAGCTTAAGTACAGTCTACGAGCAGTACTTC	CASSLSTVYEQYF
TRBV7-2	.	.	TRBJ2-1	TGTGCCAGCAGTCCGACAGCTTCCTACAATGAGCAGTTCTTC	CASSPTASYNEQFF
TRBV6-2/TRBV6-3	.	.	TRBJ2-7	TGTGCCAGCAGTTATCCCCTGGCGAGGGCCTCCTACGAGCAGTACTTC	CASSYPLARASYEQYF
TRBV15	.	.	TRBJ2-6	TGTGCCACCAGCAGCGTAGGAGACTCTGGGGCCAACGTCCTGACTTTC	CATSSVGDSGANVLTF
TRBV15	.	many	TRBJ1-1	TGTGCCACCAGCAGAAGTATTCTGGAAGGGCGAAAAGCTTTCTTT	CATSRSILEGRKAFF
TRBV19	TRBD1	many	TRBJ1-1	TGTGCCAGTAGTTCCCCCCCAGGGGGCACTGAAGCTTTCTTT	CASSSPPGGTEAFF
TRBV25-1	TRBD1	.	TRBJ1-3	TGTGCCAGCAGTGCTAGCCGGGACAGCACAGGAAACACCATATATTTT	CASSASRDSTGNTIYF
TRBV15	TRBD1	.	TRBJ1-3	TGTGCCACCAGCAGCCGGGACAGGTTATCCGCTGGAAACACCATATATTTT	CATSSRDRLSAGNTIYF
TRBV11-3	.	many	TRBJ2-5	TGTGCCAGCAGCTCGGGCCGGGACACAGAGACCCAGTACTTC	CASSSGRDTETQYF
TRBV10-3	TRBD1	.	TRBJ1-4	TGTGCCGTCGGACAGGGCATCACTGAAAAACTGTTTTTT	CAVGQGITEKLFF
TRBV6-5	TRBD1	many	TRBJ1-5	TGTGCCAGCAGTAGGGGACAGGGGTTCCAGCCCCAGCATTTT	CASSRGQGFQPQHF
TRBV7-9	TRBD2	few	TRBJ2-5	TGTGCCAGCAGCTTATTTCGGACTAGCGGAAGTGAGACCCAGTACTTC	CASSLFRTSGSETQYF
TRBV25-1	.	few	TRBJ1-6	TGTGCCAGCTCGATCGGTAGAAGGTCACCCCTCCACTTT	CASSIGRRSPLHF
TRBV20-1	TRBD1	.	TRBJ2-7	TGCAGTGCCCCCCCGCAGGGGGCGGTCGAGCAGTACTTC	CSAPPQGAVEQYF
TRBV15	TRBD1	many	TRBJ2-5	TGTGCCACCAGCAAAACCGGGACAGGGGGAGAGACCCAGTACTTC	CATSKTGTGGETQYF
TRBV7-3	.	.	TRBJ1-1	TGTGCCAGCAGACCGACAGGAGATGAAGCTTTCTTT	CASRPTGDEAFF
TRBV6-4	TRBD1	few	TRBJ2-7	TGTGCCAGCAGTGACCCCGGGACAGGGTCCTACGAGCAGTACTTC	CASSDPGTGSYEQYF
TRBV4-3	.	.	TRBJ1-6	TGCGCCAGCAGCCAAGATGTCGGTGGGTCACCCCTCCACTTT	CASSQDVGGSPLHF
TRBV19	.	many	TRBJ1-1	TGTGCCACCCATAACAGGGTTGGTGGCACTGAAGCTTTCTTT	CATHNRVGGTEAFF
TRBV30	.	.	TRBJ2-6	TGTGCCTGGAAAAACAGGGCAGGGGCCAACGTCCTGACTTTC	CAWKNRAGANVLTF
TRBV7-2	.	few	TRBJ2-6	TGTGCCAGCAGCTTAGGCGGGACAGAGTTCTCTGGGGCCAACGTCCTGACTTTC	CASSLGGTEFSGANVLTF
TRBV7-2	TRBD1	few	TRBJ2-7	TGTGCCAGCAGCGCCCGAGGGGGCCCAACCTACGAGCAGTACTTC	CASSARGGPTYEQYF
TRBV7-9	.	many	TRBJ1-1	TGTGCCAGCAGCAAAGACCTCGGGGGAGAGAACACTGAAGCTTTCTTT	CASSKDLGGENTEAFF
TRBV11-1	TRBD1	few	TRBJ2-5	TGTGCCAGCAGCCACCGGGACAGTAGCCCGGGAGAGACCCAGTACTTC	CASSHRDSSPGETQYF